The 3 T cell receptor beta chains in this list originate from one sample, sequenced in a study of radiotherapy plus CTLA-4 blockade in lung cancer. Data came from immunoSEQ multiplex PCR; TCRdb stores just in-frame clones and leaves some out. This table has 35,000 to 45,000 clones, roughly two thirds appearing once. Source: peripheral blood, taken from a patient treated with radiotherapy plus ipilimumab. The receptors were sampled from a human donor with non-small cell lung cancer who had a partial response to radiotherapy plus ipilimumab.

This sequence joins TRBV10-3 and TRBJ1-4, with 7 positions matching TRBD1. The CDR3 spans 17 residues. Trimming at V came to 3 bases and at J to 7 bases, leaving 14 bases not matched to a gene. In germline, CDR1 is ENHRY, CDR2 SYGVKD. CDR3 amino acids: CAISDRGGAKYSEKLFF. Written as DNA, the CDR3 is TGTGCCATCAGTGATAGAGGGGGCGCAAAATATAGTGAAAAACTGTTTTTT.

Note on this clone: Being one base from a much bigger clone, this may be a read error. The V and J genes are TRBV5-6 and TRBJ1-2; D is ambiguous. V gave up 0 bases and J gave up 1 base, with 4 bases separating them. CDR1 and CDR2 from the germline V gene are SGHDT and YYEEEE. This CDR3 comprises 13 residues. The CDR3 loop reads CASSLDSNYGYTF. The CDR3 DNA reads as TGTGCCAGCAGCTTGGACAGTAACTATGGCTACACCTTC.

In this sample, this clone turned up once. V and J are TRBV11-2 and TRBJ1-5, with TRBD1 as a possible D gene (5 bases). The CDR3 sequence is 12 residues long. Germline V gene lookup returns CDR1 SGHAT and CDR2 FQNNGV. Deletions cut 5 bases from V and 7 bases from J, with 9 bases between. Here the CDR3 DNA reads TGTGCCAGCAGCCCCCAGGGACAGCCCCAGCATTTT. It codes for CASSPQGQPQHF. Using reference TRBV11-2 and TRBJ1-5 for the parts outside the CDR3, the full variable domain is EAGVAQSPRYKIIEKRQSVAFWCNPISGHATLYWYQQILGQGPKLLIQFQNNGVVDDSQLPKDRFSAERLKGVDSTLKIQPAKLEDSAVYLCASSPQGQPQHFGDGTRLSIL.